This T cell receptor (beta chain) was sequenced for a study of control samples from healthy donors and cancer patients. Produced via immunoSEQ multiplex PCR; TCRdb's table is partial and in-frame only. The sample holds more than 95,000 clones, about 94% seen once. V was shortened by 4 bases and J by 5 bases, with 15 bases between the two germline ends. The CDR3 has 15 amino acids. The germline V gene has CDR1 KGHDR and CDR2 SFDVKD. This receptor was identified in a man in his thirties or forties in good health. Sequencing was done on a sample of blood. The rearrangement links TRBV24-1 to TRBJ2-3, with D hard to call. The CDR3 spells CATSDPETMVDTQYF. CDR3 DNA sequence: TGTGCCACCAGTGACCCAGAAACTATGGTAGATACGCAGTATTTT.